Below, 5 T cell receptor beta chains from the same sample are listed, as sequenced in a study of a mutant IDH1 vaccine in newly diagnosed glioma. No antigen has been assigned to these receptors. Documented time point: week 35, safety follow-up. The investigators gave 300 ug of mutant IDH1 20-mer peptide in each vaccine dose, together with topical imiquimod. Produced via immunoSEQ multiplex PCR; TCRdb's table is partial and in-frame only. The data contain about 26,000 clones, 83% of them singletons. The sequencing used PBMCs, collected from a glioma patient whose treatment included an IDH1 peptide vaccine. Source of these receptors: a man aged 30 to 45 with glioma.

J is TRBJ2-7 and V is TRBV30, with no clear D. CDR1 and CDR2 (germline): GTSNPN, SVGIG (reference sequence). CDR3 length equals 12 residues. V lost 6 bases and J lost 3, with 12 bases in between. The DNA for the CDR3 is TGTGCCTGCACCGGACGTTACTACGAGCAGTACTTC. Protein: CACTGRYYEQYF.

V and J are TRBV10-3 and TRBJ2-7; possible D gene TRBD2, 7 bases. Germline assignment: CDR1 ENHRY and CDR2 SYGVKD. Trimming stripped 6 bases from V and 6 bases from J, with 15 bases between. This CDR3 has 13 residues. CDR3 coding DNA: TGTGCCATCAGCTCCCGGGGGGCTCCCGAGCAGTACTTC. Its translation is CAISSRGAPEQYF.

The chain uses TRBV29-1 and TRBJ2-2; maybe TRBD2 (6 bases). CDR1 is SQVTM and CDR2 is ANQGSEA in the germline V gene. This CDR3 has 14 amino acids. Trimming stripped 4 bases from V and 5 bases from J, with 14 bases between. The CDR3 DNA is TGCAGCGTTGTCCCGGGACTTAATACCGGGGAGCTGTTTTTT. Protein product: CSVVPGLNTGELFF.

This clone was found a few times. The chain uses TRBV7-9 and TRBJ1-5, with D unclear. V shed 4 bases and J shed 3 bases, with 4 bases lying between them. CDR3 length equals 12 residues. Germline loops: CDR1 SEHNR, CDR2 FQNEAQ (reference sequence). CDR3 DNA sequence: TGTGCCAGCAGCTCCCTCAATCAGCCCCAGCATTTT. This codes for CASSSLNQPQHF.

This chain joins TRBV7-9 and TRBJ2-3, with TRBD2 matching over 11 bases. This CDR3 has 17 residues. V lost 4 bases, J lost 6 bases, and 12 bases stayed unmatched. The germline CDR1 and CDR2 sequences are SEHNR and FQNEAQ (reference sequence). The CDR3 DNA sequence: TGTGCCAGCAGCTCTCCTGGGACTAGCGGCGGGGGGGATACGCAGTATTTT. Amino acids: CASSSPGTSGGGDTQYF.